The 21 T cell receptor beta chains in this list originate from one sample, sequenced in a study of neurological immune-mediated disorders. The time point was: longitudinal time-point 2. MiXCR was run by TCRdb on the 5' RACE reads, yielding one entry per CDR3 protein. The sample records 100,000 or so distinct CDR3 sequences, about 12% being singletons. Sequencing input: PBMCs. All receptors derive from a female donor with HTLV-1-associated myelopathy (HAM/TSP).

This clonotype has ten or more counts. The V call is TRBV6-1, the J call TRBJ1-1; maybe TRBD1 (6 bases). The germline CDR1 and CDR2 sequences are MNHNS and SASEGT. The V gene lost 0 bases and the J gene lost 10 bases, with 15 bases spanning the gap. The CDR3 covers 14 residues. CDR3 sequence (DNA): TGTGCCAGCAGTGAAGCGATGGGGGGCGGAAGAGCTTTCTTT. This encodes CASSEAMGGGRAFF.

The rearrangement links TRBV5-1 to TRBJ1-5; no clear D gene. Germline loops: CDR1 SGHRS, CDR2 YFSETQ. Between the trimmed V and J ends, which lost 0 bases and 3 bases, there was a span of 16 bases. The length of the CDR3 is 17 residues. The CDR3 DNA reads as TGCGCCAGCAGCTTGGCCCTGATATCTCCTAACAATCAGCCCCAGCATTTT. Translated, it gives CASSLALISPNNQPQHF.

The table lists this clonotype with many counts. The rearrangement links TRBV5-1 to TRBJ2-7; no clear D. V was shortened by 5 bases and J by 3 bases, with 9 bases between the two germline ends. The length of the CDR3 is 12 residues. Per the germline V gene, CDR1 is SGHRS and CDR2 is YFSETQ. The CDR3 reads CASRETNYEQYF. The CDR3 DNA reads TGCGCCAGCAGGGAGACAAACTACGAGCAGTACTTC. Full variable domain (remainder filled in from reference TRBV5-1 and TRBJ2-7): KAGVTQTPRYLIKTRGQQVTLSCSPISGHRSVSWYQQTPGQGLQFLFEYFSETQRNKGNFPGRFSGRQFSNSRSEMNVSTLELGDSALYLCASRETNYEQYFGPGTRLTVT.

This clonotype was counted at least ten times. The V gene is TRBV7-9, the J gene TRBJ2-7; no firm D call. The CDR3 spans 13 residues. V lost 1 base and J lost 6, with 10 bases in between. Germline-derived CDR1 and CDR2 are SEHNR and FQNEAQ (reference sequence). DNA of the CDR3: TGTGCCAGCAGCTTAGTATCTGGGCTCGAGCAGTACTTC. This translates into CASSLVSGLEQYF.

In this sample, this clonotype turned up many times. The CDR3 nucleotides are TGTGCCAGCAGTCCAGGTTGGTTACTGGGCGAGCAGTACTTC. This sequence encodes CASSPGWLLGEQYF. The chain joins TRBV27 to TRBJ2-7, with unresolved D. The CDR3 is made up of 14 amino acids. V was cut by 5 bases and J by 6 bases, with 17 bases left in between. Germline CDR1 is MNHEY and CDR2 is SMNVEV (reference sequence).

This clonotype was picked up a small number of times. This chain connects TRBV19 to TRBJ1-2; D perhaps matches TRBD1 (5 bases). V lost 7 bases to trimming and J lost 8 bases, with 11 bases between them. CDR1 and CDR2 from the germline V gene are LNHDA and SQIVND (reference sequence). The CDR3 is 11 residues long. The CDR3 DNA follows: TGTGCCAGTAATCCAGGGATAGGCTACACCTTC. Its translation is CASNPGIGYTF.

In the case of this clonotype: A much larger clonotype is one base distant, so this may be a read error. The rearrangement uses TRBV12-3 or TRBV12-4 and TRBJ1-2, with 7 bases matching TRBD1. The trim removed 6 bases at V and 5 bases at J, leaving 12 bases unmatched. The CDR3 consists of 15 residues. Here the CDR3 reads CASRSGTAVVYGYTF. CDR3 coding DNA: TGTGCCAGCAGATCCGGGACAGCGGTCGTGTATGGCTACACCTTC.

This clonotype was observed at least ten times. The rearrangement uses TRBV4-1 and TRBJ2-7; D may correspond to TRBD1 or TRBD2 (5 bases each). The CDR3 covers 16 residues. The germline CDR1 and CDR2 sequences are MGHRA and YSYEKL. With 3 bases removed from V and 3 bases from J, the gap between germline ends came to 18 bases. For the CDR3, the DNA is TGCGCCAGCAGCCAGGATCCGGACGAGGGGCTCTACGAGCAGTACTTC. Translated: CASSQDPDEGLYEQYF.

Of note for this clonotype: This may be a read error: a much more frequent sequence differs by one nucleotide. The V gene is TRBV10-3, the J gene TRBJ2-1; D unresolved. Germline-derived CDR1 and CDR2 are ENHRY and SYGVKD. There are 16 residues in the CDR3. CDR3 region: CAISESTRTEYNEKFF. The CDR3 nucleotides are TGTGCCATCAGTGAGTCTACCAGGACCGAATACAATGAGAAGTTCTTC.

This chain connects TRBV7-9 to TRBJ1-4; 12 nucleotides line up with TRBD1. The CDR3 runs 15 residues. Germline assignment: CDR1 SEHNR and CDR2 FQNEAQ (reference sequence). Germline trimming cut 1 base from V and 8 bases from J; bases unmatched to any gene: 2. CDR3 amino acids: CASSLVGTGGEKLFF. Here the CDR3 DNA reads TGTGCCAGCAGCTTAGTAGGGACAGGGGGCGAAAAACTGTTTTTT.

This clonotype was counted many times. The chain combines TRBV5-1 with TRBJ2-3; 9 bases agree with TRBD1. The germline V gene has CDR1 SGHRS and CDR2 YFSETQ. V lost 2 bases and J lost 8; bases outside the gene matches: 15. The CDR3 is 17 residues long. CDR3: CASSFYGDRDSGGTQYF. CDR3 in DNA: TGCGCCAGCAGCTTTTATGGGGACAGGGATTCTGGGGGTACGCAGTATTTT.

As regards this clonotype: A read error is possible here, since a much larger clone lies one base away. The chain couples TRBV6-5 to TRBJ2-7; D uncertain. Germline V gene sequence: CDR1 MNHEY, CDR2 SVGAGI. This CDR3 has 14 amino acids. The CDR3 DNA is TGTACCAGCAGTTACTCCCCAAACTCCTACGAGCAGTACTTC. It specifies CTSSYSPNSYEQYF.

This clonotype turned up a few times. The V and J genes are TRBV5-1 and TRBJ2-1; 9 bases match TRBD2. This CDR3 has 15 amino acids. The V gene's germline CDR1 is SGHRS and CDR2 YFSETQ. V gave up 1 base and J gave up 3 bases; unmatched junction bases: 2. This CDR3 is CASSLPSGVYNEQFF. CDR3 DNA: TGCGCCAGCAGCTTGCCTAGCGGGGTCTACAATGAGCAGTTCTTC.

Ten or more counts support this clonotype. Here the CDR3 DNA reads TGTGCCAGCAGCCGGACACAGGGTAACAATCAGCCCCAGCATTTT. The encoded protein is CASSRTQGNNQPQHF. This chain joins TRBV7-3 and TRBJ1-5; a possible D gene is TRBD1 (6 bases). V lost 5 bases to trimming and J lost 3 bases, with 14 bases between them. The germline V gene encodes CDR1 SGHTA and CDR2 FQGTGA. The CDR3 totals 15 residues.

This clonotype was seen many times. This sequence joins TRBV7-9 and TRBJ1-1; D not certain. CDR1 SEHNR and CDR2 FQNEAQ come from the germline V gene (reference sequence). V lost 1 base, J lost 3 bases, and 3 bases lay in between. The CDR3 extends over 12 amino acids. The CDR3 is CASSLEYTEAFF. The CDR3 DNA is TGTGCCAGCAGCTTAGAGTACACTGAAGCTTTCTTT. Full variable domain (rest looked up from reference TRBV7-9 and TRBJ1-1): DTGVSQNPRHKITKRGQNVTFRCDPISEHNRLYWYRQTLGQGPEFLTYFQNEAQLEKSRLLSDRFSAERPKGSFSTLEIQRTEQGDSAMYLCASSLEYTEAFFGQGTRLTVV.

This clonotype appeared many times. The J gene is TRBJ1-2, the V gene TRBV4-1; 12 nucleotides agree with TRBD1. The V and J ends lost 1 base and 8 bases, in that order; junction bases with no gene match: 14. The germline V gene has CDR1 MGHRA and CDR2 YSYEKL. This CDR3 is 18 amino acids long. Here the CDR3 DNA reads TGCGCCAGCAGCCAAGTCACCCAGGGGACAGGGGGCATAAGGGGCTACACCTTC. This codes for CASSQVTQGTGGIRGYTF.

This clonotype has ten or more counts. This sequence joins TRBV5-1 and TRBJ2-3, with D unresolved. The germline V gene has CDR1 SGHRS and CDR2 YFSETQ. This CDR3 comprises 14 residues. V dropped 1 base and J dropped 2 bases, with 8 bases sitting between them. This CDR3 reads CASSLNTNTDTQYF. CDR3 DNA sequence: TGCGCCAGCAGCTTGAACACTAACACAGATACGCAGTATTTT.

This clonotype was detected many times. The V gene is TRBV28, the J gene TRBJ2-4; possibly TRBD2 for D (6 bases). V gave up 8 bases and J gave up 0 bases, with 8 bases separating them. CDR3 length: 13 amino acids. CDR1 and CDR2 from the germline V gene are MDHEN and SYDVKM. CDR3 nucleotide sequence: TGTGCCAGCGGGGGGAGAGCCAAAAACATTCAGTACTTC. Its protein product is CASGGRAKNIQYF.

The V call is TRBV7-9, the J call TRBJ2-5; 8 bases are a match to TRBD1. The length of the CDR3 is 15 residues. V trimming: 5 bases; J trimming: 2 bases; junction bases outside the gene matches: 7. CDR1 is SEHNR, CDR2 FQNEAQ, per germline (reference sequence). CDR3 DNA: TGTGCCAGCAGCCCGGACAGGGACTCACAAGAGACCCAGTACTTC. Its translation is CASSPDRDSQETQYF.

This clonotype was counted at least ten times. The chain's CDR3 is CASSRQPYNEQFF. CDR3 nucleotide sequence: TGTGCCAGCAGCCGACAGCCCTACAATGAGCAGTTCTTC. J is TRBJ2-1 and V is TRBV7-8; D perhaps matches TRBD1 (5 bases). Germline loops: CDR1 SGHVS, CDR2 FQNEAQ. This CDR3 comprises 13 residues. V lost 5 bases to trimming and J lost 2 bases, with 7 bases between them.

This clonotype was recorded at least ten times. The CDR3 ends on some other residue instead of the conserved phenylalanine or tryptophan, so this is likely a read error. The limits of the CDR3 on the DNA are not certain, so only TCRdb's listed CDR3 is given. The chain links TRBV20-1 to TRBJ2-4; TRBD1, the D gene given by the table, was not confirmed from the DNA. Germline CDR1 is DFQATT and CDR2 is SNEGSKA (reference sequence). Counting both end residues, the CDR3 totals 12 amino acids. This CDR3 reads CSARTGLTPGLH.